A single T cell receptor (beta chain) is shown here with its context. This clonotype has only a few counts. Which antigen it targets is not known. One base away there is no much larger clone; base qualities are not given. These data are taken from a study of T-cell memory formation after mild COVID-19 (dated by TCRdb to the early 2020s). Background on the whole study: TCR sequence clusters from the two donors were largely donor specific. In two donors, T-cell clones that expanded and contracted after mild COVID-19 were followed by sequencing TCRalpha and TCRbeta repertoires longitudinally. The cohort comprised two young, previously healthy adult volunteers, one female and one male.

Broader findings and caveats from the paper: Only a couple of mild cases were covered in the study, and larger cohorts including severe cases with pre-infection samples were considered necessary. From day 15 to 85, contracting clones showed balanced CD4/CD8 phenotypes, whereas a second wave of clones that expanded from day 15 to 37 leaned towards CD4+. Some responding clones were detected in pre-infection memory, suggesting pre-existing cross-reactive memory T cells joined the SARS-CoV-2 response. Contracting CD4+ clones turned up mainly in the CM and EM memory subsets, whereas EMRA was where CD8+ clones were enriched. SARS-CoV-2 specificity was not confirmed for the second-wave clones peaking on day 37.

Ficoll-Paque density gradient centrifugation was used to isolate PBMCs. TCRdb shows the sequencer as Illumina NovaSeq 6000. TCRalpha and TCRbeta cDNA libraries were constructed by 5'RACE with constant-segment primers, with sample barcodes and unique molecular identifiers being introduced. RNA was extracted from every sample with Trizol reagent. Libraries were amplified in two PCR steps, with a second sample barcode and Illumina TruSeq adapters added in the second step. The libraries were sequenced on an Illumina NovaSeq using 2 x 150 bp paired-end reads. As for the original processing: Reads were demultiplexed and collapsed into UMI-guided consensus sequences with migec v1.2.7. Using mixcr v2.1.11, UMI consensuses were aligned to TRA and TRB V and J templates and then assembled into clonotypes. Clonotypes were classified as expanded or contracted when called significant by both edgeR and NoisET, with noise models trained on biological replicates. For edgeR calls, a false discovery rate-adjusted p below 0.01 and a log2 fold-change threshold of 1 were applied. As an exploratory analysis of dynamics, max-normalized trajectories of the 1000 most abundant clonotypes were examined by PCA with hierarchical clustering. Separately sequenced CD4+ and CD8+ repertoires were used to assign the CD4 or CD8 phenotype of responding clones. TCRdb applied fastp at Q25 and MiXCR to the public reads, then kept only in-frame beta chains. Rows are combined by CDR3 protein, so each entry shows the most common genes and DNA. TCRdb, rather than the study authors, made the V and J calls. This sample has fewer than 60,000 distinct CDR3 sequences in its table, and around 12% of those were observed once. The ten largest account for around 25% of the sample.

V sheds 3 bases and J sheds 6 bases, leaving 15 bases between their ends. The germline V gene gives CDR1 as SNHLY and CDR2 as FYNNEI. The CDR3 runs 15 amino acids, cysteine and phenylalanine included. The entry retains the CDR3 DNA only, 45 bases that are in frame from base 1. The sequenced sample was PBMCs or a T cell subset sorted from them (not recorded which). This receptor was identified in a man aged 18 to 35 who had mild COVID-19 (a few samples of this study predate the infection). The sample titles of this study are shuffled in the database, so cell type and time point are left out; the donor was told from shared clones. The V gene is TRBV2 and the J gene is TRBJ1-5; TRBD1 is possibly the D segment (5 matching bases). CDR3 region: CASSDRGQLSQPQHF. The DNA sequence reads TGTGCCAGCAGTGATAGGGGCCAGTTAAGTCAGCCCCAGCATTTT.